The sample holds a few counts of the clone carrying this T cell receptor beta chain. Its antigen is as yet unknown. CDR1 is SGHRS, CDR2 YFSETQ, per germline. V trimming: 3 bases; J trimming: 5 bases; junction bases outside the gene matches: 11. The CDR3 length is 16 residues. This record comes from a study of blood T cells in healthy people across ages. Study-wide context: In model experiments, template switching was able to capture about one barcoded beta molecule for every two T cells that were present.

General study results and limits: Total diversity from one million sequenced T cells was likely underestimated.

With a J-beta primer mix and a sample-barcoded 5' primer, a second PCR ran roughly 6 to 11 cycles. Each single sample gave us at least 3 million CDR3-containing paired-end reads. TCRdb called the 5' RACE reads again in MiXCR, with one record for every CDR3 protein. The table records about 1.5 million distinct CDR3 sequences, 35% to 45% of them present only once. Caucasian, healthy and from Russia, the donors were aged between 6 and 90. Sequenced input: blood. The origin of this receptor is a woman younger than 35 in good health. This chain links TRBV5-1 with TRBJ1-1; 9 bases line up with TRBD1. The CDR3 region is CASSSTPDRGRTEAFF. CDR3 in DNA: TGCGCCAGCAGCTCGACCCCGGACAGGGGTAGGACTGAAGCTTTCTTT.